The rows below give T cell receptor beta chains drawn from one sample of a study of vaccination and CD4 T cells after COVID-19. TCRdb reprocessed the PCR reads with MiXCR, giving one entry per CDR3 protein. Seen here are 9,500 to 13,000 distinct CDR3 sequences, over 60% observed once, and the top ten hold about a sixth. For these TCRs, the target antigens are not known. Specimen: CD4+ T cells from blood, cultured in vitro. These receptors were obtained from a human donor who had recovered from COVID-19. Both conserved end residues are part of each CDR3. Fields, in order: V gene, D gene, J gene, clone size, CDR3 protein, CDR3 DNA. D genes are given only for firm matches. The listing skips clone size in some rows; elsewhere it reads once, few, many or a size class.

TRBV6-1	TRBD1	TRBJ2-7	few	CASSPGTGLGEQYF	TGTGCCAGCAGCCCCGGGACAGGGCTGGGCGAGCAGTACTTC
TRBV20-1	-	TRBJ1-3	-	CSAIKGTQFVGNTIYF	TGCAGTGCTATTAAGGGAACCCAGTTCGTTGGAAACACCATATATTTT
TRBV11-2	-	TRBJ1-6	-	CASSSPWGNNSPLHF	TGTGCCAGCAGCAGCCCGTGGGGGAATAATTCACCCCTCCACTTT
TRBV2	-	TRBJ1-6	-	CASNYEDSLGTSPLHF	TGTGCCAGCAACTATGAGGACAGCCTTGGGACTTCACCCCTCCACTTT
TRBV20-1	-	TRBJ2-6	-	CSASTRAGANVLTF	TGCAGTGCTAGTACCAGGGCGGGGGCCAACGTCCTGACTTTC
TRBV7-2	TRBD1	TRBJ1-2	once	CASSRDRGPYGYTF	TGTGCCAGCAGCCGGGACAGGGGGCCGTACGGCTACACCTTC
TRBV7-2	-	TRBJ1-1	-	CASSLEGQGVTEAFF	TGTGCCAGCAGCTTAGAGGGGCAGGGTGTTACTGAAGCTTTCTTT
TRBV28	-	TRBJ1-1	few	CASSLFRWGTEAFF	TGTGCCAGCAGTTTATTCCGGTGGGGCACTGAAGCTTTCTTT
TRBV19	TRBD2	TRBJ2-2	-	CASSRQREVDTGELFF	TGTGCCAGTAGCCGCCAGCGGGAGGTTGACACCGGGGAGCTGTTTTTT
TRBV7-2	-	TRBJ1-2	-	CASSLVLAGYGYTF	TGTGCCAGCAGCTTAGTTCTGGCCGGCTATGGCTACACCTTC
TRBV19	-	TRBJ2-2	-	CASSIVGRRTGELFF	TGTGCCAGTAGTATTGTTGGCAGAAGGACCGGGGAGCTGTTTTTT
TRBV6-1	TRBD2	TRBJ2-7	-	CASSVSGGPYEQYF	TGTGCCAGCAGTGTTAGCGGGGGCCCCTACGAGCAGTACTTC
TRBV6-5	-	TRBJ1-5	once	CASSYSNWGNQPQHF	TGTGCCAGCAGTTACTCGAACTGGGGGAATCAGCCCCAGCATTTT
TRBV5-1	-	TRBJ1-1	few	CASSSQGITEAFF	TGCGCCAGCAGCTCACAGGGTATAACTGAAGCTTTCTTT
TRBV28	-	TRBJ1-2	-	CASSLERLYGYTF	TGTGCCAGCAGTTTGGAGCGGTTGTATGGCTACACCTTC
TRBV20-1	-	TRBJ1-1	-	CSAGGLGLNTEAFF	TGCAGTGCTGGGGGGCTAGGTCTGAACACTGAAGCTTTCTTT
TRBV6-2/TRBV6-3	-	TRBJ1-2	-	CASSSPGRGNYGYTF	TGTGCCAGCAGTTCCCCAGGACGGGGAAACTATGGCTACACCTTC
TRBV15	-	TRBJ2-5	-	CATSRDREETQYF	TGTGCCACCAGCAGAGACAGGGAGGAGACCCAGTACTTC
TRBV6-2/TRBV6-3	-	TRBJ1-5	-	CASSYSVDQPQHF	TGTGCCAGCAGTTACAGTGTGGATCAGCCCCAGCATTTT
TRBV7-6	-	TRBJ2-7	-	CASSPGQGRGYEQYF	TGTGCCAGCAGCCCGGGGCAGGGCAGGGGCTACGAGCAGTACTTC
TRBV7-9	TRBD2	TRBJ2-7	few	CASSPTGTRDDEQYF	TGTGCCAGCAGCCCCACCGGGACTAGGGATGACGAGCAGTACTTC
TRBV24-1	TRBD1	TRBJ2-5	-	CATSEYGQEQTQYF	TGTGCCACCAGTGAATATGGACAGGAACAGACCCAGTACTTC
TRBV19	-	TRBJ1-2	-	CASSMPGRDLVYGYTF	TGTGCCAGTAGTATGCCCGGCCGGGACCTCGTCTATGGCTACACCTTC
TRBV27	TRBD2	TRBJ2-5	-	CASSSLGSSGKETQYF	TGTGCCAGCAGTTCCCTAGGGTCTAGCGGGAAAGAGACCCAGTACTTC
TRBV7-9	TRBD1	TRBJ2-2	-	CASSLGDRATGELFF	TGTGCCAGCAGCTTAGGGGACAGGGCCACCGGGGAGCTGTTTTTT
TRBV20-1	TRBD1	TRBJ1-6	-	CSAVRDRVGNSPLHF	TGCAGTGCGGTCCGGGACAGGGTGGGTAATTCACCCCTCCACTTT
TRBV6-5	-	TRBJ1-2	-	CASSYTSGVGGYTF	TGTGCCAGCAGTTATACCTCAGGGGTAGGTGGCTACACCTTC
TRBV20-1	TRBD1	TRBJ1-1	-	CRCLQGEAFF	TGCAGATGCTTACAGGGGGAAGCTTTCTTT
TRBV7-2	TRBD1	TRBJ2-4	-	CASSNTGGQGYGNIQYF	TGTGCCAGCAGCAACACCGGGGGACAGGGGTATGGAAACATTCAGTACTTC
TRBV6-5	-	TRBJ2-3	-	CASSYAGRGTRYTDTQYF	TGTGCCAGCAGTTACGCGGGCCGGGGGACGCGGTACACAGATACGCAGTATTTT
TRBV7-3	TRBD1	TRBJ1-5	once	CASSHRGPSQPQHF	TGTGCCAGCAGCCACAGGGGTCCAAGCCAGCCCCAGCATTTT
TRBV6-2/TRBV6-3	TRBD2	TRBJ2-5	-	CASSKLAGGRETQYF	TGTGCCAGCAGTAAACTAGCGGGAGGGAGGGAGACCCAGTACTTC
TRBV12-3/TRBV12-4	-	TRBJ2-5	-	CASGAAETQYF	TGTGCCAGCGGGGCAGCAGAGACCCAGTACTTC
TRBV6-2/TRBV6-3	-	TRBJ1-6	-	CASLPNPGSDNSPLHF	TGTGCCAGCCTTCCAAATCCAGGGAGTGATAATTCACCCCTCCACTTT
TRBV6-1	-	TRBJ2-5	-	CASAKLQETQYF	TGTGCCAGCGCGAAGCTCCAGGAGACCCAGTACTTC
TRBV7-9	TRBD2	TRBJ2-5	-	CASSFPFGGGETQYF	TGTGCCAGCAGCTTCCCCTTTGGGGGGGGAGAGACCCAGTACTTC
TRBV28	-	TRBJ2-7	-	CASNPPGTGSSYEQYF	TGTGCCAGCAATCCGCCCGGGACTGGGAGCTCCTACGAGCAGTACTTC
TRBV20-1	-	TRBJ2-5	few	CSARDGRETQYF	TGCAGTGCTAGAGATGGGAGGGAGACCCAGTACTTC
TRBV27	TRBD2	TRBJ2-5	-	CASSLGLAGGQETQYF	TGTGCCAGCAGTTTAGGACTAGCGGGAGGGCAAGAGACCCAGTACTTC
TRBV7-9	-	TRBJ1-2	-	CASSSTVVYYNYGYTF	TGTGCCAGCAGCTCCACGGTGGTTTACTATAACTATGGCTACACCTTC
TRBV20-1	-	TRBJ2-7	-	CSARAAGQRAGEQYF	TGCAGTGCTAGAGCCGCGGGACAGCGGGCCGGCGAGCAGTACTTC